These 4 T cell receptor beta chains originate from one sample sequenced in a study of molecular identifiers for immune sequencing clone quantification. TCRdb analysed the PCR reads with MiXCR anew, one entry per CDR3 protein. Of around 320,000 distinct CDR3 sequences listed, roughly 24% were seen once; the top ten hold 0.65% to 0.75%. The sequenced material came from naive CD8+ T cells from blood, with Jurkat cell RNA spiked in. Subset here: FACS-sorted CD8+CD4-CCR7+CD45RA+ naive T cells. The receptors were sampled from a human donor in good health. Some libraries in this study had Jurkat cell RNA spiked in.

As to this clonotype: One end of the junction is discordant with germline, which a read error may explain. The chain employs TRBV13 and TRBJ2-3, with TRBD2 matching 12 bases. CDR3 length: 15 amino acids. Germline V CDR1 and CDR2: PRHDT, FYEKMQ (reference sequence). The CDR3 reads CARSRLAGGTDTQYF. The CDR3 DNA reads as TGTGCCCGCAGTCGACTAGCGGGAGGCACAGATACGCAGTATTTT. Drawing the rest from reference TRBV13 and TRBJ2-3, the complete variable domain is AAGVIQSPRHLIKEKRETATLKCYPIPRHDTVYWYQQGPGQDPQFLISFYEKMQSDKGSIPDRFSAQQFSDYHSELNMSSLELGDSALYFCARSRLAGGTDTQYFGPGTRLTVL.

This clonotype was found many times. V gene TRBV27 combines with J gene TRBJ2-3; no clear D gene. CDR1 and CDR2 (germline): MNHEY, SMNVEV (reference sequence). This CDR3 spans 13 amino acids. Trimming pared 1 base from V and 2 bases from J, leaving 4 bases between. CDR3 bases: TGTGCCAGCAGTTTATACCCCACAGATACGCAGTATTTT. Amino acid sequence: CASSLYPTDTQYF.

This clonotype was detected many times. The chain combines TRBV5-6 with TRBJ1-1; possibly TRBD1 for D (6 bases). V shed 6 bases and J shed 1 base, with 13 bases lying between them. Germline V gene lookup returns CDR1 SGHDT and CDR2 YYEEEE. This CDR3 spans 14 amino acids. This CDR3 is CASTRGTSNTEAFF. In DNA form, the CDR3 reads TGTGCCAGCACCAGAGGGACATCGAACACTGAAGCTTTCTTT.

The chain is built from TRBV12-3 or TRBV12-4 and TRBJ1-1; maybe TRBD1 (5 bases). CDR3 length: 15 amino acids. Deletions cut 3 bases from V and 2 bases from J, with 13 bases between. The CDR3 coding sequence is TGTGCCAGCAGTTTTCCAGGGTCCGTTAACACTGAAGCTTTCTTT. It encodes CASSFPGSVNTEAFF.